This TCR beta chain was observed in a study of T cell responses to AZD1222 COVID-19 vaccine. Trimming removed 5 bases from V and 5 bases from J, with 16 bases in between. The CDR3 sequence is 15 residues long. Germline V gene data show CDR1 as MNHEY and CDR2 as SMNVEV (reference sequence). TCRdb's copy holds only in-frame clones and misses some; the assay was immunoSEQ multiplex PCR. This table has about 120,000 clones, more than 85% appearing once. This chain connects TRBV27 to TRBJ1-5; the D is unclear. The sample consisted of peripheral blood, taken on day 0 of AZD1222 vaccination. This TCR derives from an adult in good health. The chain's CDR3 is CASSPREGPDQPQHF. The CDR3 DNA is TGTGCCAGCAGTCCTCGGGAGGGCCCAGATCAGCCCCAGCATTTT.